This TCR beta chain derives from a study of cytomegalovirus exposure and HLA in healthy donors. Study-wide background: There were over 350 genotyped donors. Of these, 81% fell in the genetic ancestry cluster associated with self-reported Caucasian donors. Regarding the study as a whole: Reportedly, TCR beta sequences accurately predicted HLA-A and HLA-B alleles in most subjects. When analyzed later, a missense DCLRE1C variant was found to be linked to TCR beta V- and J-gene trimming.

Trimming removed 5 bases from V and 5 bases from J, with 15 bases in between. CDR1 SEHNR and CDR2 FQNEAQ come from the germline V gene (reference sequence). The CDR3 has 14 residues. PCR employed 60 Vbeta and 13 Jbeta primers. Profiled with immunoSEQ multiplex PCR; TCRdb holds only in-frame clones, not every one. The sample has approximately 150,000 clones, around 90% seen once. With respect to this clone: What it binds is unknown.

The rearrangement links TRBV7-9 to TRBJ1-1; D possibly corresponds to TRBD1 (6 bases). This clonotype originated in a woman in her thirties or forties in good health and CMV-seronegative. The sequenced material came from PBMCs. The CDR3 sequence is CASSRIVQGTEAFF. The CDR3 nucleotides are TGTGCCAGCAGCCGGATCGTACAGGGAACTGAAGCTTTCTTT.